A selection of T cell receptor beta chains follows, all from one sample in a study of beta chain features in type 1 diabetes. The assay was immunoSEQ multiplex PCR, and TCRdb's table has in-frame clones only and misses some. The sample lists hundreds of thousands of clones; around 15% were seen once. The sequenced sample consisted of naive CD4+ T cells from blood. The source is a man between 18 and 29 years old in good health. The CDR3 runs from the conserved cysteine through the conserved F or W. The D gene is left open where the match is weak. A row's size may be missing; if present it is once, few, many or a size class.

.	TRBV28	TRBJ2-5	.	CASSAYLTQYF	TGTGCCAGCAGCGCTTACTTGACCCAGTACTTC
.	TRBV5-1	TRBJ1-1	once	CASSLPQASTEAFF	TGCGCCAGCAGCTTACCACAGGCGTCCACTGAAGCTTTCTTT
TRBD2	TRBV27	TRBJ2-3	.	CASSLNGGDGTDTQYF	TGTGCCAGCAGTTTAAACGGGGGGGACGGCACAGATACGCAGTATTTT
.	TRBV5-1	TRBJ2-3	few	CASSLAFTDTQYF	TGCGCCAGCAGCTTGGCATTCACAGATACGCAGTATTTT
.	TRBV7-9	TRBJ2-3	many	CASSLWLDTDTQYF	TGTGCCAGCAGCTTATGGCTCGACACAGATACGCAGTATTTT
.	TRBV7-9	TRBJ2-7	few	CASSRGLGVYEQYF	TGTGCCAGCAGCCGGGGACTGGGAGTCTACGAGCAGTACTTC
TRBD1	TRBV18	TRBJ2-7	few	CASSPTTGNGYEQYF	TGTGCCAGCTCACCAACGACAGGGAACGGGTACGAGCAGTACTTC
.	TRBV10-3	TRBJ1-5	.	CAIGSNQPQHF	TGTGCCATCGGGAGCAATCAGCCCCAGCATTTT
TRBD1	TRBV5-1	TRBJ2-2	.	CASSLVGQGVTGELFF	TGCGCCAGCAGCTTGGTGGGACAGGGTGTAACCGGGGAGCTGTTTTTT
.	TRBV28	TRBJ1-3	few	CASSLAALGGGNTIYF	TGTGCCAGCAGTTTGGCCGCCTTGGGGGGCGGAAACACCATATATTTT
.	TRBV6-1	TRBJ2-7	.	CASSNDIYEQYF	TGTGCCAGCAGTAATGACATCTACGAGCAGTACTTC
.	TRBV6-1	TRBJ2-1	.	CASTNGVSYNEQFF	TGTGCCAGCACCAATGGGGTTTCCTACAATGAGCAGTTCTTC
.	TRBV9	TRBJ1-4	.	CASSVRQSNEKLFF	TGTGCCAGCAGCGTAAGGCAGTCGAATGAAAAACTGTTTTTT
.	TRBV19	TRBJ2-1	.	CASSSLDRNEQFF	TGTGCCAGTAGTAGCCTAGACCGGAATGAGCAGTTCTTC
.	TRBV11-1	TRBJ2-7	.	CASSPRDSFEQYF	TGTGCCAGCAGCCCTCGAGACAGTTTCGAGCAGTACTTC
.	TRBV6-5	TRBJ1-1	.	CASSSRVSEAFF	TGTGCCAGCAGTTCCAGGGTATCTGAAGCTTTCTTT
.	TRBV30	TRBJ1-3	few	CALRFDSGNTIYF	TGTGCCTTACGGTTTGACTCTGGAAACACCATATATTTT
TRBD1	TRBV5-1	TRBJ1-4	few	CASSLGGRTDEKLFF	TGCGCCAGCAGCTTAGGGGGCCGTACGGACGAAAAACTGTTTTTT
TRBD2	TRBV6-1	TRBJ2-1	few	CASSEAQRGWYEQFF	TGTGCCAGCAGTGAAGCACAGCGGGGGTGGTATGAGCAGTTCTTC